Shown below are 30 T cell receptor beta chains from a single sample sequenced in a study of regulatory T cells in long-lasting Graves disease. Time point specified: persistent/refractory GD, antithyroid drugs over 5 years with positive TRAb. PBMC RNA was the source of the TCR library. According to the study, TCR beta libraries were built with iRepertoire HTBI primers and CDR3-region Arm-PCR. One entry per CDR3 protein, called by TCRdb with MiXCR from the multiplex PCR reads. The sample holds hundreds of thousands of distinct CDR3 sequences, less than 25% seen once. The sample consisted of peripheral blood mononuclear cells (PBMCs), taken when the disease was refractory, from a patient treated with antithyroid drugs. The origin of the receptors is a female donor with Graves disease.

This clonotype was picked up many times. The CDR3 DNA reads TGCAGTGCTAGAGCTAGCGGGAGGGACGAGCAGTACTTC. Translation gives CSARASGRDEQYF. The rearrangement links TRBV20-1 to TRBJ2-7, with 12 bases fitting TRBD2. V was pared by 1 base and J by 5 bases, with 0 bases of the junction left unmatched. The germline V gene encodes CDR1 DFQATT and CDR2 SNEGSKA (reference sequence). The CDR3 runs 13 residues.

This clonotype occurred many times. The gene calls are TRBV5-4 and TRBJ1-2; 7 bases fit TRBD1. The CDR3 is made up of 14 amino acids. The junction had 5 bases not matched to a gene; V was cut back by 0 bases and J by 6 bases. Germline loops: CDR1 SGHNT, CDR2 YYREEE (reference sequence). This CDR3 reads CASSLETGYHGYTF. The CDR3 DNA is TGTGCCAGCAGCTTGGAGACAGGGTATCATGGCTACACCTTC.

This clonotype was detected many times. The rearrangement links TRBV19 to TRBJ1-5; D gene ambiguous. V lost 5 bases and J lost 9, with 26 bases in between. Germline CDR1 LNHDA, CDR2 SQIVND (reference sequence). This CDR3 is 17 amino acids long. The CDR3 nucleotides read TGTGCCAGTAGTCCGGACGGCGCGCCCGGCCGACGCTGGCCCCAGCATTTT. It translates to CASSPDGAPGRRWPQHF.

A few counts support this clonotype. J is TRBJ2-1 and V is TRBV29-1, with TRBD1 matching over 8 bases. V dropped 0 bases and J dropped 2; count of bases not matched to a gene: 6. Germline loops: CDR1 SQVTM, CDR2 ANQGSEA. The CDR3 runs 16 residues. CDR3 residues: CSVEEADRVAYNEQFF. The CDR3 nucleotides are TGCAGCGTTGAAGAAGCGGACAGGGTTGCCTACAATGAGCAGTTCTTC.

The V gene is TRBV29-1, the J gene TRBJ2-2, with D perhaps matching TRBD2 (5 bases). There are 14 residues in the CDR3. The germline V gene encodes CDR1 SQVTM and CDR2 ANQGSEA. Trimming cost V 7 bases and J 2 bases, with 14 bases left between them. The DNA of the CDR3 is TGCAGCGGTGCAACGAGGGATAACACCGGGGAGCTGTTTTTT. It is translated as CSGATRDNTGELFF.

In its sample, this clonotype was seen a few times. V is TRBV28 and J is TRBJ2-7; perhaps TRBD2 as D (5 bases). The V and J ends lost 2 bases and 12 bases respectively, with 14 bases between them. This CDR3 is built from 12 residues. Germline-derived CDR1 and CDR2 are MDHEN and SYDVKM. The CDR3 DNA reads TGTGCCAGCAGTTTAAGCCGGGGAAGAGGGTACTTC. It is translated as CASSLSRGRGYF.

The chain combines TRBV5-1 with TRBJ1-2; unclear D gene. The CDR3 sequence is 15 residues long. V was shortened by 0 bases and J by 10 bases, with 19 bases between the two germline ends. Germline values: CDR1 SGHRS, CDR2 YFSETQ. The CDR3 sequence is CASSLGNLKDRSYTF. DNA for the CDR3: TGCGCCAGCAGCTTGGGGAACCTTAAGGATAGATCCTACACCTTC.

On this clonotype: This could be a read error, since a much larger clone is one nucleotide away. The V gene is TRBV6-1, the J gene TRBJ1-6; 7 bases line up with TRBD1. CDR1 is MNHNS and CDR2 is SASEGT in the germline V gene. The CDR3 covers 14 residues. The CDR3 DNA follows: TGTGCCGGCAGGGGGGACAGATGGAGTTCACCCCTCCACTTT. Its protein product is CAGRGDRWSSPLHF.

The chain is built from TRBV24-1 and TRBJ1-5, with TRBD1 identical over 7 bases. This CDR3 is built from 14 residues. Losses at the gene ends were 9 bases for V and 6 bases for J; bases not matched to a gene: 10. Germline CDR1 KGHDR, CDR2 SFDVKD. The CDR3 region is CATQNTGEGQPQHF. CDR3 DNA: TGTGCCACCCAAAACACAGGGGAAGGTCAGCCCCAGCATTTT.

The sample holds many counts of this clonotype. The chain has TRBV12-3 or TRBV12-4 and TRBJ1-1; D perhaps matches TRBD1 (5 bases). Trimming cost V 7 bases and J 4 bases, with 19 bases left between them. The CDR3 extends over 15 amino acids. The chain's CDR3 is CASTIRELGSTEAFF. The CDR3 DNA is TGTGCCAGCACCATCAGGGAGCTGGGTAGCACTGAAGCTTTCTTT.

About this clonotype: This may stem from a read error, because a much larger clone lies one nucleotide away. The CDR3 does not close with the conserved phenylalanine or tryptophan, likely indicating a read error. CDR3 residues: CSAKGYWESSYEQYL. CDR3 bases: TGCAGCGCAAAAGGCTATTGGGAGTCATCCTACGAGCAGTACCTC. This chain connects TRBV29-1 to TRBJ2-7, with a tentative D call TRBD2 (5 bases). This CDR3 is 15 amino acids long. The V gene lost 7 bases and the J gene lost 1 base, with 20 bases spanning the gap. From germline, CDR1 is SQVTM and CDR2 ANQGSEA.

This clonotype showed up just a few times. The rearrangement joins TRBV19 to TRBJ1-1; D gene uncertain. This CDR3 is 15 amino acids long. Germline values: CDR1 LNHDA, CDR2 SQIVND (reference sequence). Trimming stripped 1 base from V and 0 bases from J, with 9 bases between. The CDR3 spells CASSIGGRVNTEAFF. The DNA of the CDR3 is TGTGCCAGTAGTATAGGAGGCCGAGTGAACACTGAAGCTTTCTTT. The whole variable domain, remainder taken from reference TRBV19 and TRBJ1-1, is DGGITQSPKYLFRKEGQNVTLSCEQNLNHDAMYWYRQDPGQGLRLIYYSQIVNDFQKGDIAEGYSVSREKKESFPLTVTSAQKNPTAFYLCASSIGGRVNTEAFFGQGTRLTVV.

The chain links TRBV27 to TRBJ2-6, with D possibly being TRBD2 (6 bases). From germline, CDR1 is MNHEY and CDR2 SMNVEV (reference sequence). Trimming took 1 base from V and 0 from J, leaving 13 bases between them. The CDR3 length is 18 residues. The DNA for the CDR3 is TGTGCCAGCAGTTTATACGGCGGGATGCGCTCTGGGGCCAACGTCCTGACTTTC. As protein: CASSLYGGMRSGANVLTF.

The chain uses TRBV6-2 or TRBV6-3 and TRBJ2-1; D is undetermined. With 4 bases removed from V and 7 bases from J, the gap between germline ends came to 14 bases. CDR3 length equals 14 residues. CDR1 is MNHEY, CDR2 SVGEGT, per germline. This CDR3 is CASSLRPLSNEQFF. The CDR3 nucleotides are TGTGCCAGCAGTTTGAGACCCCTATCGAATGAGCAGTTCTTC.

The rearrangement links TRBV6-1 to TRBJ1-1; D remains ambiguous. The CDR3 is 14 residues long. The germline CDR1 and CDR2 sequences are MNHNS and SASEGT. V lost 3 bases and J lost 4, with 12 bases in between. The CDR3 nucleotides read TGTGCCAGCAGTGACGGACCCTCCGGCACTGAAGCTTTCTTT. It yields the protein CASSDGPSGTEAFF.

There are many counts of this clonotype. The V and J genes are TRBV19 and TRBJ1-2; 8 nucleotides line up with TRBD1. Germline V gene data show CDR1 as LNHDA and CDR2 as SQIVND (reference sequence). The CDR3 is 14 residues long. V trimming: 4 bases; J trimming: 2 bases; junction bases outside the gene matches: 3. In DNA form, the CDR3 reads TGTGCCAGTAGTAGACAGGGGAAGAACTATGGCTACACCTTC. It translates to CASSRQGKNYGYTF.

The sample holds many counts of this clonotype. V usage is TRBV6-9 and J usage is TRBJ2-7, with no clear D. The CDR3 is 14 residues long. Germline V CDR1 and CDR2: MNHGY, SVAAGI. Deletions cut 3 bases from V and 2 bases from J, with 11 bases between. The CDR3 loop is CASSYRSEPYEQYF. The CDR3 DNA follows: TGTGCCAGCAGTTACCGCAGCGAACCCTACGAGCAGTACTTC.

V gene TRBV29-1 combines with J gene TRBJ2-5; D unclear. V was clipped by 3 bases and J by 2 bases, with 7 bases between them. There are 12 residues in the CDR3. Germline loops: CDR1 SQVTM, CDR2 ANQGSEA. The CDR3 region has the DNA TGCAGCGTTGACAGTACTCAAGAGACCCAGTACTTC. The encoded protein is CSVDSTQETQYF.

CDR3 protein: CSASLIRGNYEQYF. The CDR3 region has the DNA TGCAGTGCTTCACTAATTCGTGGTAACTACGAGCAGTACTTC. This sequence joins TRBV20-1 and TRBJ2-7; D call uncertain. Germline CDR1 is DFQATT and CDR2 is SNEGSKA (reference sequence). CDR3 size: 14 residues. Trimming stripped 5 bases from V and 3 bases from J, with 17 bases between.

Details on this clonotype: Given a much more abundant clone one base away, this may be a read error. The chain combines TRBV6-1 with TRBJ2-7; D call uncertain. CDR3 length equals 14 residues. V shed 8 bases and J shed 1 base, with 15 bases lying between them. Germline V lookup: CDR1 MNHNS, CDR2 SASEGT. DNA for the CDR3: TGTGCCAGCCTTGATTTGGACCTTTCCTACGAGCAGTACTTC. Amino acid sequence: CASLDLDLSYEQYF.

This clonotype was counted many times. V gene TRBV27 combines with J gene TRBJ2-5, with 7 bases fitting TRBD1. This CDR3 spans 14 amino acids. Germline-derived CDR1 and CDR2 are MNHEY and SMNVEV (reference sequence). With V trimmed by 1 base and J by 3 bases, 2 bases remained unmatched. DNA for the CDR3: TGTGCCAGCAGTTTATGGGACAGAAAAGAGACCCAGTACTTC. The encoded protein is CASSLWDRKETQYF.

The gene calls are TRBV10-3 and TRBJ1-2; no clear D. This CDR3 region has 14 residues. Trimming stripped 0 bases from V and 4 bases from J, with 9 bases between. The V gene's germline CDR1 is ENHRY and CDR2 SYGVKD. The CDR3 region has the DNA TGTGCCATCAGTGAGTCATTAAAAAGCTATGGCTACACCTTC. Its translation: CAISESLKSYGYTF.

In this sample, this clonotype turned up a few times. CDR3 nucleotides: TGTGCCAGCAGCTTAAATGGCAGGGAACAGCCCCAGCATTTT. It specifies CASSLNGREQPQHF. The chain recombines TRBV7-3 with TRBJ1-5, with D possibly TRBD1 on 5 matching bases. The V gene lost 1 base and the J gene lost 7 bases, with 11 bases spanning the gap. The germline CDR1 and CDR2 sequences are SGHTA and FQGTGA. CDR3 length: 14 residues.

This clonotype was counted many times. The rearrangement joins TRBV12-3 or TRBV12-4 to TRBJ2-2; D is undetermined. This CDR3 is 13 amino acids long. The V end lost 2 bases, the J end lost 7 bases, and 8 bases lay between the germline ends. The CDR3 DNA reads as TGTGCCAGCAGTTTATCTGGCGGCGGGGAGCTGTTTTTT. This codes for CASSLSGGGELFF.

The chain is built from TRBV19 and TRBJ1-2; D gene ambiguous. The CDR3 runs 12 residues. Germline lookup yields CDR1 LNHDA and CDR2 SQIVND (reference sequence). With 3 bases removed from V and 8 bases from J, the gap between germline ends came to 10 bases. The DNA for the CDR3 is TGTGCCAGTAGTATGCCCGGGAACGGCTACACCTTC. It codes for CASSMPGNGYTF.

In its sample, this clonotype was seen a few times. V and J are TRBV15 and TRBJ2-2; D call uncertain. CDR3 length: 11 amino acids. V lost 1 base to trimming and J lost 7 bases, with 1 base between them. Germline CDR1 and CDR2: LNHNV and YYDKDF (reference sequence). The CDR3 DNA follows: TGTGCCACCAGCAGAGGCGGGGAGCTGTTTTTT. This sequence encodes CATSRGGELFF.

This clonotype was seen ten or more times. This sequence joins TRBV11-2 and TRBJ1-4, with D possibly TRBD1 on 5 matching bases. Trimming cost V 4 bases and J 4 bases, with 13 bases left between them. The CDR3 sequence is 15 residues long. CDR1 is SGHAT, CDR2 FQNNGV, per germline. The CDR3 is CASSSEGMYNEKLFF. CDR3 DNA sequence: TGTGCCAGCAGCTCAGAGGGGATGTATAATGAAAAACTGTTTTTT.

The table lists this clonotype with many counts. This chain joins TRBV12-3 or TRBV12-4 and TRBJ2-5, with TRBD2 identical over 8 bases. This CDR3 is 14 amino acids long. The V gene end was trimmed by 5 bases and the J gene end by 2 bases; junction bases not matched to a gene: 4. CDR3: CASSREGRQETQYF. CDR3 nucleotide sequence: TGTGCCAGCAGTCGGGAGGGCAGGCAAGAGACCCAGTACTTC.

This clonotype was counted ten times or more. This chain joins TRBV11-1 and TRBJ2-5, with 8 nucleotides matching TRBD1. Germline loops: CDR1 SGHAT, CDR2 FQDESV (reference sequence). V gave up 5 bases and J gave up 4 bases; unmatched junction bases: 12. This CDR3 has 16 amino acids. CDR3 nucleotide sequence: TGTGCCAGCAGCCACCTACAGGGCAGGGGGCGAGAGACCCAGTACTTC. Residues: CASSHLQGRGRETQYF.

CDR3 region: CSASDTSDEQFF. CDR3 sequence (DNA): TGCAGTGCTAGCGATACTAGCGATGAGCAGTTCTTC. This sequence joins TRBV20-1 and TRBJ2-1, with 7 bases fitting TRBD2. Looked up from germline, CDR1 is DFQATT and CDR2 is SNEGSKA (reference sequence). Trimming at V came to 3 bases and at J to 8 bases, leaving 4 bases not matched to a gene. The CDR3 totals 12 residues.